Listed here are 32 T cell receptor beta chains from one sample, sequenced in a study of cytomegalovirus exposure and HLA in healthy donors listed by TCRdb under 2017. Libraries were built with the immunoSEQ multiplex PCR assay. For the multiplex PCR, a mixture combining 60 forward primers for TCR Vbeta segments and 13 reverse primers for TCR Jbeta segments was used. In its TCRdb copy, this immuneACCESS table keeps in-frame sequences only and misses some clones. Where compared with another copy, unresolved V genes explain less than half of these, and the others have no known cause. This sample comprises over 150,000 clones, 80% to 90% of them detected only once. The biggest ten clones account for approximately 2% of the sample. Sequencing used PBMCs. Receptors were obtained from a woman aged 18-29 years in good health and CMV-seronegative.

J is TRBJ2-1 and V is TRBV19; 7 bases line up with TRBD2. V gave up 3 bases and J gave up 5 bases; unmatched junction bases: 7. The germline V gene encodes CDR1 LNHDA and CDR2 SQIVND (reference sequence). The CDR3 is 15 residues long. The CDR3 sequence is CASSIGSSGNNEQFF. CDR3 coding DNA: TGTGCCAGTAGTATTGGCTCTAGCGGTAACAATGAGCAGTTCTTC.

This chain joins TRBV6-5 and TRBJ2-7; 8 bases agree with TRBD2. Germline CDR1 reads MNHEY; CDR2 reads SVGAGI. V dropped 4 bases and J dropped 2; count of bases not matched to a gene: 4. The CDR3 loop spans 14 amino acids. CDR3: CASSSGLGTYEQYF. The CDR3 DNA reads TGTGCCAGCAGTTCGGGACTAGGAACCTACGAGCAGTACTTC.

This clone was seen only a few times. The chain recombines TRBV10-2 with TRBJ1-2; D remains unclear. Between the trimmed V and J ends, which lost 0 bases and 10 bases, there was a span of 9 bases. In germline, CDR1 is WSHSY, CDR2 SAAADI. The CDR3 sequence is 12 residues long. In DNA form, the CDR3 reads TGCGCCAGCAGTGAGTCCTCACGACTCTACACCTTC. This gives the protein CASSESSRLYTF.

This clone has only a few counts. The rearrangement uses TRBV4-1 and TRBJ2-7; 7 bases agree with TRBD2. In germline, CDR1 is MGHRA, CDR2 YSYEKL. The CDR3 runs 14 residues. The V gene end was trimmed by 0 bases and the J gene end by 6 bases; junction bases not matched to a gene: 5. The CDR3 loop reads CASSQDRVAGEQYF. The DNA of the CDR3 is TGCGCCAGCAGCCAAGATCGAGTAGCGGGCGAGCAGTACTTC.

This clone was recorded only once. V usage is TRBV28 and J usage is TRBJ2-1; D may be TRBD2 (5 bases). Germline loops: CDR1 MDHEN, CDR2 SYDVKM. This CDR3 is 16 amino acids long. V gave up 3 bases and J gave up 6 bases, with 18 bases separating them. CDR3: CASSLFRLARVNEQFF. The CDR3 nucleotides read TGTGCCAGCAGTTTGTTTCGGCTAGCTCGCGTCAATGAGCAGTTCTTC.

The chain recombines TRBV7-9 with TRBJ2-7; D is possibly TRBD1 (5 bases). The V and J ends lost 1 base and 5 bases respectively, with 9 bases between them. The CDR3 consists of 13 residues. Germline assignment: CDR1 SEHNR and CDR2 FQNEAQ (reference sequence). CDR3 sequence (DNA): TGTGCCAGCAGCTTAGACAGGTATAACGAGCAGTACTTC. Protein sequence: CASSLDRYNEQYF.

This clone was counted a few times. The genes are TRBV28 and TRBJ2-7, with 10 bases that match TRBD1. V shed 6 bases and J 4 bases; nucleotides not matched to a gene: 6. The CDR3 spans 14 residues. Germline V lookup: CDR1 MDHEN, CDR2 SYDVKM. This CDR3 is CASSRDRGVYEQYF. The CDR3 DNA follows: TGTGCCAGCAGCCGGGACAGGGGAGTGTACGAGCAGTACTTC.

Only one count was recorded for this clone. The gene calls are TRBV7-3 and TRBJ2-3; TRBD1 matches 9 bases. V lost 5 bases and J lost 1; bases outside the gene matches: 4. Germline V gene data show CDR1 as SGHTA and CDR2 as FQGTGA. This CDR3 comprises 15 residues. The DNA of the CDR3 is TGTGCCAGCAGCCCGGGACAGGGAGGCACAGATACGCAGTATTTT. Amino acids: CASSPGQGGTDTQYF.

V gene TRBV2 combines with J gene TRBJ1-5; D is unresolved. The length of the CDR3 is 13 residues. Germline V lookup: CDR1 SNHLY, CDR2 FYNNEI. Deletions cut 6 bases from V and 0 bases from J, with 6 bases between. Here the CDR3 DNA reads TGTGCCAGCAGGGAGAATAGCAATCAGCCCCAGCATTTT. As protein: CASRENSNQPQHF.

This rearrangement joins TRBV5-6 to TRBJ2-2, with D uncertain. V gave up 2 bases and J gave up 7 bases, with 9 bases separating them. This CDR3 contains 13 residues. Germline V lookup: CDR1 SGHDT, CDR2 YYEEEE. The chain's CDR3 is CASSFRIDGELFF. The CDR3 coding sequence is TGTGCCAGCAGCTTCAGAATTGACGGGGAGCTGTTTTTT.

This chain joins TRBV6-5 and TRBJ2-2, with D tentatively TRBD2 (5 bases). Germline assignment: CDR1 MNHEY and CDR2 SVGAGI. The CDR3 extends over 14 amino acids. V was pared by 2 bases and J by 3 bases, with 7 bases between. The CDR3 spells CASSYEGYTGELFF. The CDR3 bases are TGTGCCAGCAGTTACGAGGGATACACCGGGGAGCTGTTTTTT.

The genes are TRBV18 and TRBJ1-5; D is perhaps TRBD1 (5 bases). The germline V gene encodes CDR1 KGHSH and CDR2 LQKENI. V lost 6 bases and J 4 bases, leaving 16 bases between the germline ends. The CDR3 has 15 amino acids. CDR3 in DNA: TGTGCCAGCTCCCTGGGGCAGGCCTTTAATCAGCCCCAGCATTTT. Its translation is CASSLGQAFNQPQHF.

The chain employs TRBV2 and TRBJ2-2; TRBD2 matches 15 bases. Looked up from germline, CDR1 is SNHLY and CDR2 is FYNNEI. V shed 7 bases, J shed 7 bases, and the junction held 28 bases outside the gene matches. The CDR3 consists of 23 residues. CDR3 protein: CASNSGALLPGTSGRPEDGELFF. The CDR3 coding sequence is TGTGCCAGCAACTCGGGGGCGCTTCTACCCGGGACTAGCGGGAGGCCCGAGGACGGGGAGCTGTTTTTT.

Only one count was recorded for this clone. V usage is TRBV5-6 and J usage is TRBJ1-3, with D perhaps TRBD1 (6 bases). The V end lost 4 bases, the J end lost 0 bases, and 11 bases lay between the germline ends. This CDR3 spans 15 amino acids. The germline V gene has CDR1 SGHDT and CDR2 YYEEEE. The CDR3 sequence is CASSLWTVSGNTIYF. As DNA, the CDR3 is TGTGCCAGCAGCCTCTGGACAGTCTCTGGAAACACCATATATTTT.

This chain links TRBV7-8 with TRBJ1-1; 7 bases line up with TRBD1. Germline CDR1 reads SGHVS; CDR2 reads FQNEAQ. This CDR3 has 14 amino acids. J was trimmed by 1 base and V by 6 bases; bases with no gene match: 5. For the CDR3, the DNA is TGTGCCAGCAGACTGGGACAGTCGAACACTGAAGCTTTCTTT. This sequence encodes CASRLGQSNTEAFF.

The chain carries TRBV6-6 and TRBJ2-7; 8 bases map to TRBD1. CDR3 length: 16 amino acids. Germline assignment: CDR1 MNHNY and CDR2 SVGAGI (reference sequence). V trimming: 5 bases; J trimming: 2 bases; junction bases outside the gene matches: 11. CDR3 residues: CASSNEATQGAYEQYF. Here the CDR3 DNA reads TGTGCCAGCAGTAACGAAGCAACACAGGGGGCCTACGAGCAGTACTTC.

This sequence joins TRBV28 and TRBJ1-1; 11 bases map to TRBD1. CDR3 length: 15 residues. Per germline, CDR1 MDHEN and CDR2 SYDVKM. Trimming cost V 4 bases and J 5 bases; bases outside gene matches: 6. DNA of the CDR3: TGTGCCAGCAGTTCCGGGACAGGGGGTTATACTGAAGCTTTCTTT. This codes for CASSSGTGGYTEAFF.

In DNA, the CDR3 is TGTGCCAGCTCACCTCAGGCTGCTGGAAACACCATATATTTT. Translating gives CASSPQAAGNTIYF. The gene calls are TRBV18 and TRBJ1-3; D is unclear. The CDR3 runs to 14 residues. V dropped 3 bases and J dropped 2 bases, with 8 bases sitting between them. Germline CDR1 KGHSH, CDR2 LQKENI. Based on the CDR3 plus reference TRBV18 and TRBJ1-3, the full variable domain is NAGVMQNPRHLVRRRGQEARLRCSPMKGHSHVYWYRQLPEEGLKFMVYLQKENIIDESGMPKERFSAEFPKEGPSILRIQQVVRGDSAAYFCASSPQAAGNTIYFGEGSWLTVV.

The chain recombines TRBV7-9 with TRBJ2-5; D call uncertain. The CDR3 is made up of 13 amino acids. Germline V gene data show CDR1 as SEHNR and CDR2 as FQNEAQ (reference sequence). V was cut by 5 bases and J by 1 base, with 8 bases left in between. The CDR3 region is CASSHFSQETQYF. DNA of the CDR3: TGTGCCAGCAGCCATTTTAGCCAAGAGACCCAGTACTTC.

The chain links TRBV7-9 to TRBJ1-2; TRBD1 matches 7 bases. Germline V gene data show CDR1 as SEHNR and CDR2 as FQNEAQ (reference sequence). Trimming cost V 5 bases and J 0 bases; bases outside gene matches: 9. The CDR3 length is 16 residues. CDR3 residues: CASSPSEGATNYGYTF. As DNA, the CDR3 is TGTGCCAGCAGCCCATCGGAGGGGGCCACTAACTATGGCTACACCTTC.

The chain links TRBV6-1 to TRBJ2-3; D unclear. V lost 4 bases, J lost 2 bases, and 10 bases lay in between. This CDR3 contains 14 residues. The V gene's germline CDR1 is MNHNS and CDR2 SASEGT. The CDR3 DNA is TGTGCCAGCAGTGCCGTAGATTACACAGATACGCAGTATTTT. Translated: CASSAVDYTDTQYF.

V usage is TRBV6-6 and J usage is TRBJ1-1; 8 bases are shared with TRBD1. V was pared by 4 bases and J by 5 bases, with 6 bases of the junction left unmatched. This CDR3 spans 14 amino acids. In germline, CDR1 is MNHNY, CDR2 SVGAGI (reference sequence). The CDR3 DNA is TGTGCCAGCAGTTTACAGGGGGTAGTAACTGAAGCTTTCTTT. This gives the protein CASSLQGVVTEAFF.

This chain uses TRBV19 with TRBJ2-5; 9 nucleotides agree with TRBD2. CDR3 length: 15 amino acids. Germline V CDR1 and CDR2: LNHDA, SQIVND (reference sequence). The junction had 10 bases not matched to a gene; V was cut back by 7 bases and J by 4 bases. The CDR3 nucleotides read TGTGCCAGTACCCAGGACAGGCGGGAGGGAGAGACCCAGTACTTC. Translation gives CASTQDRREGETQYF.

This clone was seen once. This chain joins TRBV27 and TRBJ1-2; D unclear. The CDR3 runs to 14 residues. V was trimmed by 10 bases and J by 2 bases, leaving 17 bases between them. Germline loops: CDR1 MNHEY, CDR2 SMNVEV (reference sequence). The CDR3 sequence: CATRGAGFNYGYTF. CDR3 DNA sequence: TGTGCCACCCGGGGAGCGGGCTTCAACTATGGCTACACCTTC.

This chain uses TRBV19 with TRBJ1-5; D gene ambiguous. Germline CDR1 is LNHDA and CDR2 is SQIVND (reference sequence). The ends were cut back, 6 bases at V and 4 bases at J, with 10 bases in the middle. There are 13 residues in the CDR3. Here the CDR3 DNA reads TGTGCCAGTAGCTCAGCGGGTAATCAGCCCCAGCATTTT. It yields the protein CASSSAGNQPQHF.

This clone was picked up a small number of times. For the CDR3, the DNA is TGTGCCAGCAGTCTCGCAGGGTCCCTAAACTATGGCTACACCTTC. Translation: CASSLAGSLNYGYTF. This chain connects TRBV28 to TRBJ1-2, with a weak D call TRBD1 (5 bases). CDR1 is MDHEN and CDR2 is SYDVKM in the germline V gene. The V end was cut by 5 bases, the J end by 2 bases, with 15 bases between. The CDR3 consists of 15 residues.

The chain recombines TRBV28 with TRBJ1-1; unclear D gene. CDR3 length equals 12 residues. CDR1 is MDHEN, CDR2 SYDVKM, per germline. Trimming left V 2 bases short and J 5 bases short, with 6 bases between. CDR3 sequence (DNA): TGTGCCAGCAGTTTAGGGAGAACTGAAGCTTTCTTT. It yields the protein CASSLGRTEAFF.

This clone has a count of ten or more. The CDR3 is CASSQDSSGTGGTEAFF. The CDR3, as DNA: TGTGCCAGCAGCCAAGATTCATCAGGAACCGGGGGCACTGAAGCTTTCTTT. The V and J genes are TRBV4-2 and TRBJ1-1, with TRBD1 as a possible D gene (5 bases). The germline V gene encodes CDR1 LGHNA and CDR2 YNFKEQ. The germline V and J ends were trimmed by 0 bases and 4 bases, with 18 bases remaining between them. This CDR3 is 17 amino acids long.

The chain's CDR3 is CASSQESGAFRTGELFF. In DNA, the CDR3 is TGCGCCAGCAGCCAAGAGTCAGGGGCCTTTAGGACCGGGGAGCTGTTTTTT. The rearrangement joins TRBV4-1 to TRBJ2-2; D is perhaps TRBD1 (6 bases). Trimming left V 0 bases short and J 5 bases short, with 16 bases between. The CDR3 is made up of 17 amino acids. CDR1 and CDR2 (germline): MGHRA, YSYEKL.

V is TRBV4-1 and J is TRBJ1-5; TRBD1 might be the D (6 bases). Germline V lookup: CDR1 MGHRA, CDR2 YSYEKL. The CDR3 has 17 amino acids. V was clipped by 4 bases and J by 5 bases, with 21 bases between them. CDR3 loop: CASSLGSGGGEDQPQHF. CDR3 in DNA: TGCGCCAGCAGCCTCGGAAGCGGCGGGGGCGAGGATCAGCCCCAGCATTTT.

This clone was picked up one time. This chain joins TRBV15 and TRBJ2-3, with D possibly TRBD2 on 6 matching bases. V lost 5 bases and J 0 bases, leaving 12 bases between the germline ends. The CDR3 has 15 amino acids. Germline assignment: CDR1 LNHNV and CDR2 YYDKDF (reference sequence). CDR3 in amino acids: CATSDSGRSTDTQYF. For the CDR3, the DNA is TGTGCCACCAGCGATAGCGGCCGTAGCACAGATACGCAGTATTTT.

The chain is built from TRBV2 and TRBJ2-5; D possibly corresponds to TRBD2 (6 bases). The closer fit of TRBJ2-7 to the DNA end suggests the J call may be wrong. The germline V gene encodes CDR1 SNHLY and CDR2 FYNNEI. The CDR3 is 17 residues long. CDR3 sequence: CASSEAILANLMYEQYF. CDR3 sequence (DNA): TGTGCCAGCAGTGAAGCGATACTAGCAAACCTTATGTACGAGCAGTACTTC.